The text below deals with one T cell receptor beta chain. The data stem from a study of early T cells in non-severe SARS-CoV-2 infection. TCRdb re-called the 5' RACE reads with MiXCR, one entry per CDR3 protein. The repertoire has over 90,000 distinct CDR3 sequences, less than 15% of them found once; the top ten carry 3.5% to 5%. Germline assignment: CDR1 LNHDA and CDR2 SQIVND (reference sequence). This CDR3 comprises 14 residues. V shed 1 base and J shed 7 bases, with 8 bases lying between them. This receptor was identified in an adult who was a healthcare worker with PCR-confirmed SARS-CoV-2 infection or an uninfected control (not recorded which). The chain links TRBV19 to TRBJ1-6; tentative D call: TRBD1 (5 bases). The input for sequencing was whole blood, taken at baseline. The CDR3 sequence: CASSIVAGNSPLHF. CDR3 in DNA: TGTGCCAGTAGTATAGTGGCAGGGAATTCACCCCTCCACTTT. The full variable domain, completed using reference TRBV19 and TRBJ1-6, is DGGITQSPKYLFRKEGQNVTLSCEQNLNHDAMYWYRQDPGQGLRLIYYSQIVNDFQKGDIAEGYSVSREKKESFPLTVTSAQKNPTAFYLCASSIVAGNSPLHFGNGTRLTVT.